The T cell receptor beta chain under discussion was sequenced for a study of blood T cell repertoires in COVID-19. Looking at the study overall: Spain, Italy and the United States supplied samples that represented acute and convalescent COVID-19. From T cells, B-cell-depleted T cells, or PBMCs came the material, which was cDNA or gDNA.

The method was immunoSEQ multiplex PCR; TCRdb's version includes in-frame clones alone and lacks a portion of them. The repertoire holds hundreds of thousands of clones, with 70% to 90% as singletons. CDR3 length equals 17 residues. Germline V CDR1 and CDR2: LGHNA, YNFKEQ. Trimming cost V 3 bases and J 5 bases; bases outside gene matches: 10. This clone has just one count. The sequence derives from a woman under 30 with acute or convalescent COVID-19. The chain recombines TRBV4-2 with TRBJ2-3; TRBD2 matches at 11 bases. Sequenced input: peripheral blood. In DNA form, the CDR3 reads TGTGCCAGCAGCCAGGTTAGCGGGGGGGCCCGTAGAGATACGCAGTATTTT. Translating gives CASSQVSGGARRDTQYF.